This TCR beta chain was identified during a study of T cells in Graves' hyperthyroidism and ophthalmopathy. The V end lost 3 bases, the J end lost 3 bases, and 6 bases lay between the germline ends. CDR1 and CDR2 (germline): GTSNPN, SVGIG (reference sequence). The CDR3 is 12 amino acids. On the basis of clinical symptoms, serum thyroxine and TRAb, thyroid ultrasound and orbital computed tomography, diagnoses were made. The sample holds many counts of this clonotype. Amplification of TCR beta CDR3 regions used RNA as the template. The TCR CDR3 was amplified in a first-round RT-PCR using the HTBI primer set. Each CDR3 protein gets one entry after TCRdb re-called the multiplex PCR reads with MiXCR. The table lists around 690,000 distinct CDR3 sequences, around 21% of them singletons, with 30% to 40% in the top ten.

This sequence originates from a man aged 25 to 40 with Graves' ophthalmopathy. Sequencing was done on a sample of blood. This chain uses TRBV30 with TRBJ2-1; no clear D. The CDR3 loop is CAWSGDYNEQFF. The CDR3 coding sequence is TGTGCCTGGAGCGGTGACTACAATGAGCAGTTCTTC.